The source of this TCR beta chain is a study of shared clonotypes between healthy human individuals. Regarding the study as a whole: About 5% of naive CD4 clonotypes were shared across a few donors. Non-shared clonotypes showed lower generation probabilities than clonotypes common to all four donors.

To note about this clone: Its matching antigen is unknown. Other DNA variants within this sample encode the same CDR3.

Measured with immunoSEQ multiplex PCR; TCRdb has only the in-frame clones, and not every one. The sample records about 2.4 million clones, 90% to 95% being singletons. Germline loops: CDR1 MNHEY, CDR2 SVGAGI. This CDR3 is built from 13 residues. Trimming stripped 6 bases from V and 3 bases from J, with 10 bases between. This receptor was obtained from a man aged 18 to 35 in good health. The sequenced sample consisted of naive CD4+ T cells sorted from blood. The subset was: CD45RA+ positively selected. The chain combines TRBV6-5 with TRBJ2-3; D remains unclear. In nucleotides, the CDR3 is TGTGCCAGCAGCCGAAGACTTACAGATACGCAGTATTTT. This codes for CASSRRLTDTQYF.